This entry lists 2 T cell receptor beta chains sequenced from one sample in a study of T cells in localized non-small cell lung cancer. Some clones are missing from TCRdb's copy, which holds only in-frame ones; the method was immunoSEQ multiplex PCR. The top ten clones hold over 3.5% of a sample with approximately 100,000 clones, approximately 90% of them seen once. Material: PBMCs, obtained before any cancer treatment. The receptors here all came from a woman aged 35 to 75 with stage II squamous cell lung carcinoma.

On this clone itself: The same CDR3 can be traced to other DNA sequences in this sample. The chain couples TRBV6-5 to TRBJ1-2; the match to TRBD1 covers 10 bases. This CDR3 has 16 residues. The germline V gene encodes CDR1 MNHEY and CDR2 SVGAGI. After removal of 2 bases from V and 2 bases from J, the junction contained 5 bases not matched to a gene. CDR3: CASSYIRTGGNYGYTF. The CDR3 DNA reads TGTGCCAGCAGTTACATCCGGACAGGGGGAAACTATGGCTACACCTTC.

The chain recombines TRBV6-5 with TRBJ1-5, with D maybe TRBD1 (5 bases). Germline assignment: CDR1 MNHEY and CDR2 SVGAGI. The CDR3 is made up of 14 amino acids. V lost 5 bases and J lost 3, with 11 bases in between. For the CDR3, the DNA is TGTGCCAGCAGTGACGGGACGACCAATCAGCCCCAGCATTTT. It yields the protein CASSDGTTNQPQHF.